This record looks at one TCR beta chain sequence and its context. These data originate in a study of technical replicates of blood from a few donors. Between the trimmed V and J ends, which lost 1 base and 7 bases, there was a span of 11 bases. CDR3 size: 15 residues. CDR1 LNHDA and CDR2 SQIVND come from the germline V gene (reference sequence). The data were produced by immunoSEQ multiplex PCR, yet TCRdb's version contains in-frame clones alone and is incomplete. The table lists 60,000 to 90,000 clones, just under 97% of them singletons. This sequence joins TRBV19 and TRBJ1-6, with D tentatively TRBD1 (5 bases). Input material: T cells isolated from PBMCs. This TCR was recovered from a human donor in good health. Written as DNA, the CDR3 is TGTGCCAGTAGTATAGGACCAGGGTCGAATTCACCCCTCCACTTT. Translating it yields CASSIGPGSNSPLHF.